This T cell receptor beta chain was identified during a study of CD8+ T cells in alopecia areata. Across the study: The drug, oral tofacitinib, was given to treated patients at 5 to 10 mg twice daily. Tofacitinib dosing lasted 6 to 18 months, which was then followed by 6 months off drug. Study observations and caveats: Greater clonality was observed in lesional scalp samples, especially alopecia totalis/universalis, versus normal scalp.

Germline V gene lookup returns CDR1 SQVTM and CDR2 ANQGSEA. Deletions cut 3 bases from V and 0 bases from J, with 9 bases between. This CDR3 spans 13 amino acids. Concerning this clone itself: Its antigen is currently unknown.

Sequencing used cDNA as its template, made by extracting RNA and reverse transcribing it. The table came from immunoSEQ multiplex PCR; TCRdb's copy has only in-frame clones and leaves some out. The sample includes 150,000 or so clones, about 89% of them seen just once. Collection of lesional scalp punch biopsies and peripheral blood was performed in alopecia areata patients. The TCR originated in a human donor with alopecia areata. V usage is TRBV29-1 and J usage is TRBJ2-7; D gene uncertain. The input for sequencing was CD8+ T cells sorted from blood, taken at week 0. CDR3 bases: TGCAGCGTTGATCGACTGAGCTCCTACGAGCAGTACTTC. This gives the protein CSVDRLSSYEQYF.